The 6 T cell receptor beta chains listed next were all sequenced from one sample in a study of CD8+ T cells in alopecia areata. Described treatment: oral pan-JAK inhibitor, 5-10 mg twice daily. cDNA reverse transcribed from extracted RNA served as the sequencing template. Using immunoSEQ multiplex PCR, the repertoire was profiled, and TCRdb retains in-frame clones only, with some absent. The repertoire holds under 350,000 clones, with 58% as singletons. The sample consisted of CD4+ T cells sorted from blood, taken at week 24, from a patient treated with tofacitinib. These receptors were collected from a human donor with alopecia areata.

The genes are TRBV19 and TRBJ1-2; D ambiguous. Trimming stripped 1 base from V and 0 bases from J, with 12 bases between. Germline V gene data show CDR1 as LNHDA and CDR2 as SQIVND (reference sequence). This CDR3 comprises 16 residues. This chain's CDR3 is CASSIGEDFANYGYTF. The CDR3 DNA follows: TGTGCCAGTAGTATAGGTGAGGACTTCGCTAACTATGGCTACACCTTC.

This clone was seen a handful of times. The gene calls are TRBV15 and TRBJ2-5; the D gene is possibly TRBD1 (6 bases). Trimming pared 5 bases from V and 2 bases from J, leaving 15 bases between. Germline-derived CDR1 and CDR2 are LNHNV and YYDKDF (reference sequence). This CDR3 has 15 residues. CDR3 protein: CATSRGQLLQETQYF. The CDR3 bases are TGTGCCACCAGCCGTGGACAGCTTCTTCAAGAGACCCAGTACTTC.

Remarks on this clone: One end of the junction varies from germline; a read error may be responsible. V gene TRBV7-9 combines with J gene TRBJ2-3, with a tentative D call TRBD2 (9 bases). The germline V gene has CDR1 SEHNR and CDR2 FQNEAQ (reference sequence). This CDR3 is 15 amino acids long. The CDR3 loop reads CASSLAGQATDTQYF. The CDR3 region has the DNA TGTGCCAGCAGCCTAGCGGGACAGGCCACAGATACGCAGTATTTT.

The chain has TRBV2 and TRBJ1-2; no definite D call. The CDR3 sequence is 9 residues long. CDR1 and CDR2 from the germline V gene are SNHLY and FYNNEI. Trimming shortened V by 6 bases and J by 10 bases, and 6 bases separated the two germline ends. CDR3 sequence (DNA): TGTGCCAGCAGCTCCCCCTACACCTTC. Its protein product is CASSSPYTF.

The V gene is TRBV6-1, the J gene TRBJ2-7, with D unclear. V lost 1 base, J lost 2 bases, and 3 bases lay in between. Per germline, CDR1 MNHNS and CDR2 SASEGT. The CDR3 loop spans 12 amino acids. CDR3 DNA: TGTGCCAGCAGTGAAGTAACCTACGAGCAGTACTTC. The encoded protein is CASSEVTYEQYF.

V and J are TRBV25-1 and TRBJ1-2, with a tentative D call TRBD1 (5 bases). The CDR3 has 13 amino acids. V lost 6 bases to trimming and J lost 8 bases, with 16 bases between them. Germline V lookup: CDR1 MGHDK, CDR2 SYGVNS. Written as DNA, the CDR3 is TGTGCCAGCAGAGGACACGGGATCGGGGGCTACACCTTC. Translation: CASRGHGIGGYTF.